This TCR beta chain was recorded in a study of vaccination effects on CD4 cells after COVID-19. Remarks on this clone: What it binds is not known.

TCRdb's copy holds only in-frame clones and misses some; the assay was immunoSEQ multiplex PCR. The sample contains about 24,000 clones, more than 70% of which appear only once. Prior to sequencing, the ViraFEST assay stimulated PBMC with viral peptide pools, which expanded the antigen-specific CD4+ T cells. It was after 10 days of culture that CD4+ T cells were isolated. All vaccine recipients tested negative for nucleocapsid antibodies and had never contracted SARS-CoV-2 infection. This CDR3 contains 11 residues. CDR1 ENHRY and CDR2 SYGVKD come from the germline V gene. Trimming cost V 10 bases and J 6 bases; bases outside gene matches: 3. Findings and caveats of the study: Both infection-induced and vaccine-induced clones contracted markedly at late post-vaccination timepoints.

J is TRBJ2-7 and V is TRBV10-3; 10 bases map to TRBD1. Sample: CD4+ T cells from PBMCs cultured with HCoV-NL63 spike peptides, taken before COVID-19 vaccination. The clonotype comes from a human donor who received a COVID-19 vaccine. The CDR3 is CATWDRGEQYF. CDR3 in DNA: TGTGCCACCTGGGACAGGGGCGAGCAGTACTTC.